The 3 T cell receptor beta chains in this list originate from one sample, sequenced in a study of cytomegalovirus exposure and HLA in healthy donors (dated by TCRdb to the late 2010s). Receptor amplification or capture employed the immunoSEQ multiplex PCR assay. For the multiplex PCR, a mixture combining 60 forward primers for TCR Vbeta segments and 13 reverse primers for TCR Jbeta segments was used. In TCRdb, the immuneACCESS table is reduced to in-frame sequences with V and J assigned. These tables do not hold every clone; where another copy was compared, an unresolved V gene accounts for under half, and the others remain unexplained. The sample table records 110,000 to 150,000 clones; roughly 85% of these occur just once. The top ten clonotypes cover roughly 3.4% of the sample. Material: PBMCs. These receptors were collected from a male donor in good health and CMV-seronegative.

In nucleotides, the CDR3 is TGTGCCAGTAGTGCGCCGGGGGGTCACTACGAGCAGTACTTC. It is translated as CASSAPGGHYEQYF. The rearrangement joins TRBV19 to TRBJ2-7; 7 bases are shared with TRBD2. The CDR3 loop spans 14 amino acids. Germline CDR1 reads LNHDA; CDR2 reads SQIVND (reference sequence). Trimming at V came to 5 bases and at J to 3 bases, leaving 7 bases not matched to a gene.

The J gene is TRBJ2-7, the V gene TRBV18; 8 positions agree with TRBD2. V trimming: 1 base; J trimming: 5 bases; junction bases outside the gene matches: 13. This CDR3 comprises 17 residues. CDR1 KGHSH and CDR2 LQKENI come from the germline V gene. The CDR3 DNA reads as TGTGCCAGCTCACCACGAGGAGCGGGAGAAGGAGCGCACGAGCAGTACTTC. It is translated as CASSPRGAGEGAHEQYF.

The CDR3 is CSVAGDSGNTIYF. Here the CDR3 DNA reads TGCAGCGTTGCAGGGGACTCTGGAAACACCATATATTTT. The genes are TRBV29-1 and TRBJ1-3, with D perhaps TRBD1 (6 bases). The germline gives CDR1 SQVTM, CDR2 ANQGSEA. CDR3 size: 13 residues. V was clipped by 4 bases and J by 0 bases, with 7 bases between them.